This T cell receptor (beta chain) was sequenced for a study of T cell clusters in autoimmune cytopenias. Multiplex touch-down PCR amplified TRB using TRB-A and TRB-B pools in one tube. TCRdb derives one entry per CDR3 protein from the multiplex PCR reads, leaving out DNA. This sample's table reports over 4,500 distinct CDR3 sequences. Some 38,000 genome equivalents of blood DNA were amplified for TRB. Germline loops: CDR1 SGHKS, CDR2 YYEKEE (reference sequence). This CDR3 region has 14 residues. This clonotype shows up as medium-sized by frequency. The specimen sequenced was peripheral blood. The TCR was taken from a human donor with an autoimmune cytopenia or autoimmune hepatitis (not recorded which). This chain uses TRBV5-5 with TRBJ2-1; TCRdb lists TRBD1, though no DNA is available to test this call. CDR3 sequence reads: CASSLERDRPRPFF. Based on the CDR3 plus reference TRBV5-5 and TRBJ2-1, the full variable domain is DAGVTQSPTHLIKTRGQQVTLRCSPISGHKSVSWYQQVLGQGPQFIFQYYEKEERGRGNFPDRFSARQFPNYSSELNVNALLLGDSALYLCASSLERDRPRPFFGPGTRLTVL.